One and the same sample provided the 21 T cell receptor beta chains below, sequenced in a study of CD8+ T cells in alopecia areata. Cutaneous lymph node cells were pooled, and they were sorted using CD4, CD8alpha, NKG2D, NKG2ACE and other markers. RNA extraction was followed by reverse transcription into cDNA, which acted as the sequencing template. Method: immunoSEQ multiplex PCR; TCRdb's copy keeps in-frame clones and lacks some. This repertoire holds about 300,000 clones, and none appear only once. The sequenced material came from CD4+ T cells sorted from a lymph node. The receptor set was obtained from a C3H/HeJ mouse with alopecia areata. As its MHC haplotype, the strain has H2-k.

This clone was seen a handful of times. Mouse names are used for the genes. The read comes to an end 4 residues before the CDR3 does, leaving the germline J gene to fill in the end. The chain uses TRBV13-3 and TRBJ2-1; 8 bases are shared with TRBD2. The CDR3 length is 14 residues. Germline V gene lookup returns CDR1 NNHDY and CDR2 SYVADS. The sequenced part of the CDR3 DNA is TGTGCCAGCAAGAACTGGGGGTTTTTGTCT. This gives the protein CASKNWGFLS. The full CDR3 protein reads CASKNWGFLSEQFF.

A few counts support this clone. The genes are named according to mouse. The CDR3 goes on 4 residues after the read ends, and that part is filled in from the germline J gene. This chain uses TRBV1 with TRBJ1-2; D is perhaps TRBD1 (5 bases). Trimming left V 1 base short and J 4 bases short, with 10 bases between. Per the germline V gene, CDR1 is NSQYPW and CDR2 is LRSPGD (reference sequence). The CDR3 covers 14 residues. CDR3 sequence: CTCSAGGSSSDYTF. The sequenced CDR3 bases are TGCACCTGCAGTGCAGGGGGCTCAAGCTCC.

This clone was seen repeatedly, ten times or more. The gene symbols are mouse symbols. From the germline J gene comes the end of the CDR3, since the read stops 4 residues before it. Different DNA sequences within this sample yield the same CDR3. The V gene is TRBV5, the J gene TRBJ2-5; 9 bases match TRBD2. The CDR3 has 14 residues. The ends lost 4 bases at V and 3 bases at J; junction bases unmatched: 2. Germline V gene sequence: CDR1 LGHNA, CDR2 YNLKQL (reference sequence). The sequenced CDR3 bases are TGTGCCAGCAGCCCCGACTGGGGGCAAGAC. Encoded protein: CASSPDWGQD. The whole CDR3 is CASSPDWGQDTQYF.

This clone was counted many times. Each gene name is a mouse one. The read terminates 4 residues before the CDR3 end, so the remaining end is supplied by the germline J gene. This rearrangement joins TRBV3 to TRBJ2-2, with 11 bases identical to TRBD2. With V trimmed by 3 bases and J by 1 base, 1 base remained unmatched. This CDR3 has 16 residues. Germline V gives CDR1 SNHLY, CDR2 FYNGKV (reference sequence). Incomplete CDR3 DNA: TGTGCCAGCAGCTTCGGGACTGGGGGAAACACCGGG. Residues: CASSFGTGGNTG. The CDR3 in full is CASSFGTGGNTGQLYF.

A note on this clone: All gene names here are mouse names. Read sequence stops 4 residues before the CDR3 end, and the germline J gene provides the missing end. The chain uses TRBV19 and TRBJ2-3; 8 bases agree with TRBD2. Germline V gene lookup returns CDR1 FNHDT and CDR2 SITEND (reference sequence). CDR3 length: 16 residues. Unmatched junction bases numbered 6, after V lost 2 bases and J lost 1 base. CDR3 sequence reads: CASSIRDWRRAETLYF. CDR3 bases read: TGTGCCAGCAGTATCCGGGACTGGCGGCGTGCAGAA. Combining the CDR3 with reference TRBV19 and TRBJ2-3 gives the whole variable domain GGIITQTPKFLIGQEGQKLTLKCQQNFNHDTMYWYRQDSGKGLRLIYYSITENDLQKGDLSEGYDASREKKSSFSLTVTSAQKNEMAVFLCASSIRDWRRAETLYFGSGTRLTVL.

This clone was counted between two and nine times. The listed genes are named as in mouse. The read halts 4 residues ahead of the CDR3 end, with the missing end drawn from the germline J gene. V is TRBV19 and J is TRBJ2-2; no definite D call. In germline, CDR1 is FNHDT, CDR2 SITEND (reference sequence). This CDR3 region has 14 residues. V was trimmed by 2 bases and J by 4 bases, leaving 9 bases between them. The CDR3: CASSMGMSTGQLYF. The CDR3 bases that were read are TGTGCCAGCAGTATGGGGATGAGCACCGGG.

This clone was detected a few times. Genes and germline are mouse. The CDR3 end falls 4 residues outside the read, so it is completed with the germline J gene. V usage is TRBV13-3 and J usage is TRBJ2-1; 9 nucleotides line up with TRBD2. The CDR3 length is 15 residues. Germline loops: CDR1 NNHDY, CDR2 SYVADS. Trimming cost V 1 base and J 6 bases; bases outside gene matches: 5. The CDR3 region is CASSDFGGARAEQFF. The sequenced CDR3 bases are TGTGCCAGCAGTGATTTTGGGGGGGCGCGTGCT.

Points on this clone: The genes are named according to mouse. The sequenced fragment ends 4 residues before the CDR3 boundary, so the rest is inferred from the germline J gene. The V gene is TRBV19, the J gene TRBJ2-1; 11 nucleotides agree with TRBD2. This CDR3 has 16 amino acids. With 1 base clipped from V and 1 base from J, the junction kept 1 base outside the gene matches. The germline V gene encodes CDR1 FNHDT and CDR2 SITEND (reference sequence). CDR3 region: CASSIRLGGNYAEQFF. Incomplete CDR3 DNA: TGTGCCAGCAGTATAAGACTGGGGGGGAACTATGCT.

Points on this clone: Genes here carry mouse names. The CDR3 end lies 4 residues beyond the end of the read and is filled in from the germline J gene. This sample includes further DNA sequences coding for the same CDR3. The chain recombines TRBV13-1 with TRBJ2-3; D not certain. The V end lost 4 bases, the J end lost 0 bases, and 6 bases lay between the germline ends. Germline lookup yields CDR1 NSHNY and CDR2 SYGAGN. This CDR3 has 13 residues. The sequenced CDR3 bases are TGTGCCAGCAGTTCCCAAAGTGCAGAA. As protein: CASSSQSAE. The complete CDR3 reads CASSSQSAETLYF.

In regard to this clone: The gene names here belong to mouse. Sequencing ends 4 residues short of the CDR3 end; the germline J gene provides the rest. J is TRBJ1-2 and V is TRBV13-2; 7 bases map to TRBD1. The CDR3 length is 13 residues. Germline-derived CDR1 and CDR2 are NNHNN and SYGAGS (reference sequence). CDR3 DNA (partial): TGTGCCAGCGGTGAAACAGGGGACGCC. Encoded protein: CASGETGDA. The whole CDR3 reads CASGETGDADYTF.

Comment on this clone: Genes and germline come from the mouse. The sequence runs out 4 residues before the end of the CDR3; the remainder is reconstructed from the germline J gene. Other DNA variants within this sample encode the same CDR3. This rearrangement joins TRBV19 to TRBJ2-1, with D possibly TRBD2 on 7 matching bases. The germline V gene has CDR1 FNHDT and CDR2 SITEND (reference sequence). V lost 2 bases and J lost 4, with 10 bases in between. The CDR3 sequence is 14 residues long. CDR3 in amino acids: CASSMRGGYAEQFF. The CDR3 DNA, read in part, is TGTGCCAGCAGTATGAGGGGGGGATATGCT.

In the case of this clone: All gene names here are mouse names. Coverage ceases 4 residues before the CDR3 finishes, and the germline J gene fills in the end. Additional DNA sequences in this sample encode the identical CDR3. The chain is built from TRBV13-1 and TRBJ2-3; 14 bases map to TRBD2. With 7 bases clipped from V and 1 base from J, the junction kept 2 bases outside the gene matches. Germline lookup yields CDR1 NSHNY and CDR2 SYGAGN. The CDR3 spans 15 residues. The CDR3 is CASSGLGGRAETLYF. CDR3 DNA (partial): TGTGCCAGCTCGGGACTGGGGGGGCGTGCAGAA.

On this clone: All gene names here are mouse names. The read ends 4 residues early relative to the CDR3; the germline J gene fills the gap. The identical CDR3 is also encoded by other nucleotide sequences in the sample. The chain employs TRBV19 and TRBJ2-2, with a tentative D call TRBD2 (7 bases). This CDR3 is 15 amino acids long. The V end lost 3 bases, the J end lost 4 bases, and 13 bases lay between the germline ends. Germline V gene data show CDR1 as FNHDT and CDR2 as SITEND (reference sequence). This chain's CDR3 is CASSTGGAGTGQLYF. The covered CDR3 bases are TGTGCCAGCAGTACGGGGGGCGCGGGCACCGGG.

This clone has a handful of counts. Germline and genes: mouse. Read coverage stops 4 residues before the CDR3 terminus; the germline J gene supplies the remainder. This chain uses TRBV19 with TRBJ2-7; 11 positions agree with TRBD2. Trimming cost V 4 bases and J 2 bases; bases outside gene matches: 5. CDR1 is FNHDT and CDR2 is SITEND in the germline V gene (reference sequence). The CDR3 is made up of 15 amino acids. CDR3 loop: CASSRDWGTAYEQYF. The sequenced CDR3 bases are TGTGCCAGCAGTCGGGACTGGGGGACGGCCTAT.

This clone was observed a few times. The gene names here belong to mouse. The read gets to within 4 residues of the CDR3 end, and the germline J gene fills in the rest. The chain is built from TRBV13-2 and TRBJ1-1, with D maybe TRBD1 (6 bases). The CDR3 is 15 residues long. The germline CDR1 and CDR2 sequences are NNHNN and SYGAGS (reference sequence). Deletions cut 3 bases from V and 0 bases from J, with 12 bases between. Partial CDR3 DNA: TGTGCCAGCGGTGTTCCCGGGACATCAAACACA. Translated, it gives CASGVPGTSNT. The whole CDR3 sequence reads CASGVPGTSNTEVFF.

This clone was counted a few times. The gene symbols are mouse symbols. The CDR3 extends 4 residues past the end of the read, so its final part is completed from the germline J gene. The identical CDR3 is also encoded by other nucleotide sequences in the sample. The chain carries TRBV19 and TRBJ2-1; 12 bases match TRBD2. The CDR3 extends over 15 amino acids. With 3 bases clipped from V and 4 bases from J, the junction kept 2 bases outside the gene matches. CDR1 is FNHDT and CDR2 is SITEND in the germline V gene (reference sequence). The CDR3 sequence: CASSRGTGGYAEQFF. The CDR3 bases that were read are TGTGCCAGCAGTAGGGGGACTGGGGGGTATGCT.

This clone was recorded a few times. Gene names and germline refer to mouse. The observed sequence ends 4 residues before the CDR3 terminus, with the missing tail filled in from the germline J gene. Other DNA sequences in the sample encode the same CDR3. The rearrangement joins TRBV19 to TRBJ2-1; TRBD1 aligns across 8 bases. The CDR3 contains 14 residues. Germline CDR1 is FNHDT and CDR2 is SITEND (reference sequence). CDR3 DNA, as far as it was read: TGTGCCAGCAGTATACAGGGGGCGGGAGCT. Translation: CASSIQGAGA. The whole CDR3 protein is CASSIQGAGAEQFF.

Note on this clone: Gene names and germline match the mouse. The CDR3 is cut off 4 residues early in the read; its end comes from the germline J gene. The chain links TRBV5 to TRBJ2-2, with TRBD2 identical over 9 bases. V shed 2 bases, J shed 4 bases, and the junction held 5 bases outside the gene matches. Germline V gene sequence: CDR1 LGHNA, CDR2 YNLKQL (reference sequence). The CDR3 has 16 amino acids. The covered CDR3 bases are TGTGCCAGCAGCCAAAGACTGGGGGCAAGCACCGGG. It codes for CASSQRLGASTG. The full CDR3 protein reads CASSQRLGASTGQLYF.

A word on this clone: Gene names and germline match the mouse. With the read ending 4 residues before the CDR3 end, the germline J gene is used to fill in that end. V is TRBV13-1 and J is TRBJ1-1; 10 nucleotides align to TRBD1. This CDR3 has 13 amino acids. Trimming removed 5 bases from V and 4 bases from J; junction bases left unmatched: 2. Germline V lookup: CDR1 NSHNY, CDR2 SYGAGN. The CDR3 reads CASRGTGVTEVFF. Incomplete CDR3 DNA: TGTGCCAGCAGAGGGACAGGGGTCACA.

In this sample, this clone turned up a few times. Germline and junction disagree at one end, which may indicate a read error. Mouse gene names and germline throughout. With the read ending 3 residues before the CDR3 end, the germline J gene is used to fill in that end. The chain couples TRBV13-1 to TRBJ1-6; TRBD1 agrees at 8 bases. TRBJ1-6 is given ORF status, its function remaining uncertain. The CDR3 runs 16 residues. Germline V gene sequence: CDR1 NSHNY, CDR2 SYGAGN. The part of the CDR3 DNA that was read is TGTACCAGCAGTGATAGGCAGGGGGCTTATAATTCGCCC. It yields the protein CTSSDRQGAYNSP. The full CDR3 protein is CTSSDRQGAYNSPLYF.

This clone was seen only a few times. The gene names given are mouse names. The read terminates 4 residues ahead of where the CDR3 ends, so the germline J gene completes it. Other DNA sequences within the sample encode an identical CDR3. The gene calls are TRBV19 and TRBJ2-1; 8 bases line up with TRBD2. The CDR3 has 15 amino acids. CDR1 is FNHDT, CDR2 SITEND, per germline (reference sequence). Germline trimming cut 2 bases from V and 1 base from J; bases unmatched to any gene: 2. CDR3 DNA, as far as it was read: TGTGCCAGCAGTATCGGGGGGGCGAACTATGCT. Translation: CASSIGGANYA. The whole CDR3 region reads CASSIGGANYAEQFF. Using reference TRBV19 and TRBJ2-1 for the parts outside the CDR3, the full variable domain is GGIITQTPKFLIGQEGQKLTLKCQQNFNHDTMYWYRQDSGKGLRLIYYSITENDLQKGDLSEGYDASREKKSSFSLTVTSAQKNEMAVFLCASSIGGANYAEQFFGPGTRLTVL.